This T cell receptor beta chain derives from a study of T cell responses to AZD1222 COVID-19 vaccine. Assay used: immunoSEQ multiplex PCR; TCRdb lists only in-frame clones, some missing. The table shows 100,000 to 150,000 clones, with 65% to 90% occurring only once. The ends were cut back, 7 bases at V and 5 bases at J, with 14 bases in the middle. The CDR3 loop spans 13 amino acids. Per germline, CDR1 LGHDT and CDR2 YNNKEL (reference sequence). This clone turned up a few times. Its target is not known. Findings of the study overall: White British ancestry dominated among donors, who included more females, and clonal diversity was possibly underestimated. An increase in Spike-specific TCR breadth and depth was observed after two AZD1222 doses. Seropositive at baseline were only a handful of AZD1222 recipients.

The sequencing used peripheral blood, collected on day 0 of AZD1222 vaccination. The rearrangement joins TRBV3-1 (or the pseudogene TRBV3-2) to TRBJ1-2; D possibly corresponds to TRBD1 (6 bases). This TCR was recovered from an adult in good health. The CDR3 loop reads CASIGTLGYGYTF. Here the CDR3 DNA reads TGTGCCAGCATAGGGACATTAGGGTATGGCTACACCTTC.